The rows below give T cell receptor beta chains drawn from one sample of a study of blood T cell repertoires in COVID-19. This table comes from immunoSEQ multiplex PCR, and its TCRdb copy is limited to in-frame clones, with some not included. This sample has 200,000 or so clones, with roughly 80% found just once. The sequenced sample consisted of PBMCs or T cells enriched from blood (not recorded which). Receptors originate from a man aged 35-49 years who had recovered from COVID-19. The CDR3 runs from the conserved cysteine through the conserved F or W. D genes are given only for firm matches. Clone size is not always given. Where it is, it says once, few, many or a class for expanded clones.

-	TRBV7-3	-	TRBJ2-7	CASSRDRIHEQYF	TGTGCCAGCAGTCGAGACAGGATTCACGAGCAGTACTTC
TRBD1	TRBV28	-	TRBJ1-2	CASSSGGGGYTF	TGTGCCAGCAGTTCAGGGGGAGGTGGCTACACCTTC
TRBD2	TRBV7-2	-	TRBJ2-3	CASSLLAGGRTDTQYF	TGTGCCAGCAGTTTACTAGCGGGGGGTCGTACAGATACGCAGTATTTT
-	TRBV7-2	-	TRBJ1-2	CASSSRTGSYGYTF	TGTGCCAGCAGCTCTAGGACGGGGAGCTATGGCTACACCTTC
-	TRBV5-5	-	TRBJ1-5	CASSLGAGQPQHF	TGTGCCAGCAGCTTAGGGGCCGGACAGCCCCAGCATTTT
TRBD2	TRBV28	-	TRBJ2-1	CASSSFKGALAGRYNEQFF	TGTGCCAGCAGTTCCTTTAAAGGGGCACTAGCGGGGCGCTACAATGAGCAGTTCTTC
-	TRBV19	-	TRBJ1-4	CASSRGREGATNEKLFF	TGTGCCAGTAGTCGTGGCAGGGAGGGCGCAACTAATGAAAAACTGTTTTTT
-	TRBV6-2/TRBV6-3	-	TRBJ2-1	CASSYWSPSLYNEQFF	TGTGCCAGCAGTTACTGGAGCCCTTCACTTTACAATGAGCAGTTCTTC
TRBD1	TRBV6-6	once	TRBJ2-3	CASSYLGQGAADTQYF	TGTGCCAGCAGTTACTTGGGACAGGGGGCCGCAGATACGCAGTATTTT
TRBD1	TRBV2	-	TRBJ1-1	CARGQGAVMNTEAFF	TGTGCCAGGGGACAGGGGGCGGTTATGAACACTGAAGCTTTCTTT
-	TRBV7-2	-	TRBJ1-6	CASSRTPEGLSPLHF	TGTGCCAGCAGCCGGACGCCGGAGGGTTTGTCACCCCTCCACTTT
-	TRBV7-2	-	TRBJ1-2	CASSLGSSGVGYTF	TGTGCCAGCAGCCTAGGGTCTTCGGGGGTAGGCTACACCTTC
TRBD1	TRBV24-1	-	TRBJ1-1	CATRETGRSAEAFF	TGTGCCACCAGGGAGACAGGGCGATCGGCTGAAGCTTTCTTT
TRBD2	TRBV19	-	TRBJ2-2	CASTRRGGMNTGELFF	TGTGCCAGTACCCGCCGGGGGGGCATGAACACCGGGGAGCTGTTTTTT
-	TRBV6-5	-	TRBJ1-5	CASSYSYYSNQPQHF	TGTGCCAGCAGTTACTCGTATTATAGCAATCAGCCCCAGCATTTT
TRBD1	TRBV7-2	-	TRBJ1-2	CASSAGTGGFGYTF	TGTGCCAGCAGCGCCGGGACAGGGGGCTTTGGCTACACCTTC
-	TRBV19	few	TRBJ1-1	CASSIMGGRNTEAFF	TGTGCCAGTAGTATAATGGGAGGGAGGAACACTGAAGCTTTCTTT
-	TRBV5-5	-	TRBJ2-4	CASTSPWQGKNIQYF	TGTGCCAGCACCTCCCCGTGGCAGGGAAAAAACATTCAGTACTTC
-	TRBV5-1	once	TRBJ2-7	CASSFRGSEGDEQYF	TGCGCCAGCAGCTTCCGGGGGTCTGAGGGCGACGAGCAGTACTTC
-	TRBV6-2/TRBV6-3	-	TRBJ1-2	CASSLPGGYGYTF	TGTGCCAGCAGTTTACCGGGAGGCTATGGCTACACCTTC
TRBD1	TRBV5-4	-	TRBJ2-7	CASSLAGTVAYEQYF	TGTGCCAGCAGCCTTGCCGGGACAGTAGCCTACGAGCAGTACTTC
TRBD2	TRBV24-1	-	TRBJ2-5	CATSATSLGETQYF	TGTGCCACCAGTGCGACTAGCCTCGGGGAGACCCAGTACTTC
-	TRBV28	-	TRBJ1-5	CASSPPQGSTNQPQHF	TGTGCCAGCAGTCCTCCACAGGGAAGTACAAATCAGCCCCAGCATTTT
TRBD1	TRBV6-5	-	TRBJ2-7	CASSYDGQGRILEQYF	TGTGCCAGCAGTTACGATGGACAGGGGAGGATCCTCGAGCAGTACTTC